Listed below are T cell receptor beta chains from one sample, sequenced in a study of blood T cell repertoires in COVID-19. Profiling relied on immunoSEQ multiplex PCR, and the TCRdb table lists in-frame clones only, not all of them. The sample contains around 130,000 clones, about four fifths of which appear only once. The sample was peripheral blood. The receptors originated from a human donor in a cohort sampled during active COVID-19. CDR3s include the opening cysteine and the closing phenylalanine or tryptophan. The D gene is left open where the match is weak. The listing skips clone size in some rows; elsewhere it reads once, few, many or a size class.

V,D,size,J,DNA,CDR3
TRBV9,.,.,TRBJ2-7,TGTGCCAGCAGCGTTGGTCGGGGCGAGCAGTACTTC,CASSVGRGEQYF
TRBV19,.,once,TRBJ1-2,TGTGCCAGTAGTACAGACAGCTATGGCTACACCTTC,CASSTDSYGYTF
TRBV5-4,TRBD2,.,TRBJ2-3,TGTGCCAGCAGGATAGCGGGGGCCACAGATACGCAGTATTTT,CASRIAGATDTQYF
TRBV7-9,.,.,TRBJ2-1,TGTGCCAGCAGCTTAAGTGGGGGGAGTGGGGATGAGCAGTTCTTC,CASSLSGGSGDEQFF
TRBV6-5,.,.,TRBJ1-3,TGTGCCAGCAGCCTCGTGGGGGCGGCTGGAAACACCATATATTTT,CASSLVGAAGNTIYF
TRBV5-1,.,.,TRBJ1-2,TGCGCCAGCAGCTTGTCGGCAGGGGCTAACTATGGCTACACCTTC,CASSLSAGANYGYTF
TRBV23-1,.,.,TRBJ1-6,TGCGCCAGCAGTCAGACGGGACAAGGGGCTTATAATTCACCCCTCCACTTT,CASSQTGQGAYNSPLHF
TRBV4-1,TRBD2,.,TRBJ2-5,TGCGCCAGCAGCCTAATACTAGCGGGGGGCGAGGAGACCCAGTACTTC,CASSLILAGGEETQYF
TRBV3-1/TRBV3-2,.,.,TRBJ1-1,TGTGCCAGCAGCCTCAGTACGGGGTTAACTGAAGCTTTCTTT,CASSLSTGLTEAFF
TRBV10-3,.,.,TRBJ1-1,TGTGCCATCACAGTCAAGGGGGAGGCTTTCTTT,CAITVKGEAFF
TRBV20-1,.,.,TRBJ1-6,TGCAGTGCTAGTGGGGCAGCTAATTCACCCCTCCACTTT,CSASGAANSPLHF
TRBV9,.,.,TRBJ1-5,TGTGCCAGCAGCCAAGGGGAGGGGACGGGTCAGCCCCAGCATTTT,CASSQGEGTGQPQHF
TRBV19,.,few,TRBJ1-1,TGTGCCAGTAGTCGCCGGGCGCGGGCAGCGTACACTGAAGCTTTCTTT,CASSRRARAAYTEAFF
TRBV5-6,.,once,TRBJ2-5,TGTGCCAGCAGGTTGGGACTCGGGGGTGAGACCCAGTACTTC,CASRLGLGGETQYF
TRBV14,TRBD2,.,TRBJ2-7,TGTGCCAGCAGCCAAGGGTTGGGCCTAGCGGGGATCGAGCAGTACTTC,CASSQGLGLAGIEQYF
TRBV5-1,.,few,TRBJ2-1,TGCGCCAGCAGCGCGGACTACAATGAGCAGTTCTTC,CASSADYNEQFF
TRBV24-1,.,.,TRBJ2-2,TGTGCCACCAGTCCGACAGCCGGGAACACCGGGGAGCTGTTTTTT,CATSPTAGNTGELFF
TRBV18,.,.,TRBJ2-1,TGTGCCAGCTCACCGTCGGGTGAGCAGTTCTTC,CASSPSGEQFF
TRBV2,.,.,TRBJ2-2,TGTGCCAGCAGTGAAGCGGGAGAAACCGGGGAGCTGTTTTTT,CASSEAGETGELFF
TRBV4-1,.,.,TRBJ2-1,TGCGCCAGCAGCCAAGGTACCGGAGGCAATGAGCAGTTCTTC,CASSQGTGGNEQFF
TRBV19,.,.,TRBJ1-5,TGTGCCGCGGGGCTTTCGGGCAATCAGCCCCAGCATTTT,CAAGLSGNQPQHF
TRBV6-5,.,.,TRBJ2-7,TGTGCCAGCAGTTACCGCACGGCGGGATACGAGCAGTACTTC,CASSYRTAGYEQYF
TRBV19,TRBD1,once,TRBJ2-2,TGTGCCAGTAGACTTGGCAGGGGGCAGGAGCTGTTTTTT,CASRLGRGQELFF
TRBV18,TRBD2,.,TRBJ2-3,TGTGCCAGCTCACTCCCGGCGGGGGGCACAGATACGCAGTATTTT,CASSLPAGGTDTQYF
TRBV11-1,TRBD1,.,TRBJ2-7,TGTGCCAGCAGCCCGGACAGGGTGTTTCCCTACGAGCAGTACTTC,CASSPDRVFPYEQYF
TRBV9,TRBD1,.,TRBJ1-3,TGTGCCAGCAGCCACCCGACAGGGATGGGAAACACCATATATTTT,CASSHPTGMGNTIYF
TRBV3-1/TRBV3-2,TRBD2,few,TRBJ2-5,TGTGCCAGCAGCCAAGATAGGCGGGGGCAAGAGACCCAGTACTTC,CASSQDRRGQETQYF
TRBV5-6,.,.,TRBJ1-5,TGTGCCAGCAGCCGAAGACCATGGGGGGGCAATCAGCCCCAGCATTTT,CASSRRPWGGNQPQHF
TRBV19,TRBD1,.,TRBJ1-1,TGTGCCAGTAGTATACGGGGACAGCTGAACGCTGAAGCTTTCTTT,CASSIRGQLNAEAFF
TRBV11-2,TRBD1,few,TRBJ2-1,TGTGCCAGCAGCCATACAGGGGGCTATGAGCAGTTCTTC,CASSHTGGYEQFF
TRBV7-9,.,.,TRBJ1-4,TGTGCCAGCGAAGGGGGTGAAAAACTGTTTTTT,CASEGGEKLFF